The T cell receptor (beta chain) described here comes from a study of human T cells and chemical hapten exposure. Study context: A mostly female patient group had alopecia areata, totalis or universalis. It was small differences in pooled library volume that mainly caused per-sample TCR yields to vary.

Time point here: pre-sensitization, week 0. The treatment is: therapeutic diphenylcyclopropenone sensitization with weekly scalp DPC. It was unfractionated whole blood from which total RNA was extracted. This clonotype was seen repeatedly, ten times or more. Germline V gives CDR1 SNHLY, CDR2 FYNNEI. Trimming took 5 bases from V and 5 from J; bases not matched to a gene: 6. The CDR3 is 14 residues long. TCRdb itself ran the RACE reads through MiXCR, one entry per CDR3 protein. Of under 45,000 distinct CDR3 sequences detected, over 9% appear once; the ten largest clones hold 27%. The chain employs TRBV2 and TRBJ1-2; 9 bases are shared with TRBD1. The clonotype comes from a man in his forties or fifties with alopecia areata. Some clones in this sample may be carry-over from other donors' samples. The specimen was whole blood, collected in connection with sensitization to the hapten diphenylcyclopropenone (DPC). The CDR3 DNA reads TGTGCCAGCAGTTTCGACAGGGGGAATTATGGCTACACCTTC. This codes for CASSFDRGNYGYTF. The variable domain in full, with the rest retrieved from reference TRBV2 and TRBJ1-2, is EPEVTQTPSHQVTQMGQEVILRCVPISNHLYFYWYRQILGQKVEFLVSFYNNEISEKSEIFDDQFSVERPDGSNFTLKIRSTKLEDSAMYFCASSFDRGNYGYTFGSGTRLTVV.